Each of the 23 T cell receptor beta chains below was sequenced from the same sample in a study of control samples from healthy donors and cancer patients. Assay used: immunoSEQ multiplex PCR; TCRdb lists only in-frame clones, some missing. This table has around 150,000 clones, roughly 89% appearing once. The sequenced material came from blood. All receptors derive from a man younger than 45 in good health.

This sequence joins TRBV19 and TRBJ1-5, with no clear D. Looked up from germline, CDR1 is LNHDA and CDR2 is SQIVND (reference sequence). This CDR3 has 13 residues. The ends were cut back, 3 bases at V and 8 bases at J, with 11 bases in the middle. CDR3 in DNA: TGTGCCAGTAGTATGTACAGTATCGAGCCCCAGCATTTT. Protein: CASSMYSIEPQHF.

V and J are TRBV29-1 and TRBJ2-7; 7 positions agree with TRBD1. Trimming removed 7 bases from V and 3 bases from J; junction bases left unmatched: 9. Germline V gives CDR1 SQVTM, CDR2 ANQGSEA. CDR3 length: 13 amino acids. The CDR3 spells CSGLTGESYEQYF. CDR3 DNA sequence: TGCAGCGGCCTTACAGGGGAGAGCTACGAGCAGTACTTC.

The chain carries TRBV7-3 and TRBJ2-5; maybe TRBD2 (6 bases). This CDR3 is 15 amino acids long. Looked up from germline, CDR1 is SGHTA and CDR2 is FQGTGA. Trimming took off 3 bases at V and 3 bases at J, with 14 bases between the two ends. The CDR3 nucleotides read TGTGCCAGCAGCTTCGCGGCGGGACCTAAAGAGACCCAGTACTTC. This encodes CASSFAAGPKETQYF.

The CDR3 here is CASSIGGGTPQETQYF. The CDR3 bases are TGTGCCAGTAGTATAGGAGGAGGGACACCACAAGAGACCCAGTACTTC. The genes are TRBV19 and TRBJ2-5; D tentatively reads TRBD1 or TRBD2 (6 bases each). Trimming stripped 1 base from V and 2 bases from J, with 14 bases between. Germline values: CDR1 LNHDA, CDR2 SQIVND (reference sequence). The CDR3 sequence is 16 residues long.

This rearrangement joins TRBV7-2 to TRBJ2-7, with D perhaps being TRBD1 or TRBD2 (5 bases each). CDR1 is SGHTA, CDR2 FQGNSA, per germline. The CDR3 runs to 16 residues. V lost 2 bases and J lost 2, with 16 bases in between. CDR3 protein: CASSLFGAQLPYEQYF. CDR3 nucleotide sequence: TGTGCCAGCAGCTTATTCGGGGCGCAACTTCCCTACGAGCAGTACTTC.

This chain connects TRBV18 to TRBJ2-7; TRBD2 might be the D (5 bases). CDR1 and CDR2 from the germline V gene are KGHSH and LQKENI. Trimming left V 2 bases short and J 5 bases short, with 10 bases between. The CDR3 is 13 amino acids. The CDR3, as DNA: TGTGCCAGCTCACCAGGGAGCAGCGACGAGCAGTACTTC. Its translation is CASSPGSSDEQYF.

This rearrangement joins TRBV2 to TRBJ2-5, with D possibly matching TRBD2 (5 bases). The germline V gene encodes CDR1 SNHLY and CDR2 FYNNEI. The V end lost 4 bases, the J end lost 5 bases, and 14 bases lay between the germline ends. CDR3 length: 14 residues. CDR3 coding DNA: TGTGCCAGCAGTGTTCTGACTATCGCCGAGACCCAGTACTTC. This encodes CASSVLTIAETQYF.

CDR3 protein: CASSLLGGAAVNEQFF. The CDR3, as DNA: TGTGCCAGCAGCTTGCTCGGGGGGGCTGCCGTCAATGAGCAGTTCTTC. The chain joins TRBV5-4 to TRBJ2-1; 8 positions match TRBD2. The J segment lost 6 bases and the V segment lost 1 base, leaving 9 bases of the junction unmatched. Germline-derived CDR1 and CDR2 are SGHNT and YYREEE (reference sequence). The CDR3 extends over 16 amino acids.

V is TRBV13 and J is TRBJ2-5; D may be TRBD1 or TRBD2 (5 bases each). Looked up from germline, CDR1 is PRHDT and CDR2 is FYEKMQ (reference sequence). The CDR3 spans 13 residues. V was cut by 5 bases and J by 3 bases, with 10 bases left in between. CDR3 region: CASSPGTEETQYF. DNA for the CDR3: TGTGCCAGCAGCCCGGGGACGGAAGAGACCCAGTACTTC.

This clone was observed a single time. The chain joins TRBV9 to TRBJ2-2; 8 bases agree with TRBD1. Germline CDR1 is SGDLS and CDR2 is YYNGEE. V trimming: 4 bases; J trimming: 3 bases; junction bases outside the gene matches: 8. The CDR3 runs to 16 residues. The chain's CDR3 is CASSPTPQGDTGELFF. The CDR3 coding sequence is TGTGCCAGCAGCCCCACCCCACAGGGGGACACCGGGGAGCTGTTTTTT. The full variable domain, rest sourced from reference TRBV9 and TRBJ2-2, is DSGVTQTPKHLITATGQRVTLRCSPRSGDLSVYWYQQSLDQGLQFLIQYYNGEERAKGNILERFSAQQFPDLHSELNLSSLELGDSALYFCASSPTPQGDTGELFFGEGSRLTVL.

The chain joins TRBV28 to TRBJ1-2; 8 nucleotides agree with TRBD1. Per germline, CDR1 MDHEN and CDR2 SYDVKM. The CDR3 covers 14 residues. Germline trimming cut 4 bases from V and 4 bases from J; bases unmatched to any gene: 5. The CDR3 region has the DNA TGTGCCAGCAGTTGGATGGGACAGGCCTATGGCTACACCTTC. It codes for CASSWMGQAYGYTF.

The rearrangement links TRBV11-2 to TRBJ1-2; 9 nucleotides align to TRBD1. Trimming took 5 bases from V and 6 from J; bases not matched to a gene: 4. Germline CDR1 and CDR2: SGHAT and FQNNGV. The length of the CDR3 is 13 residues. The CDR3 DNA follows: TGTGCCAGCAGCAACAGGGGGCAGGATGGCTACACCTTC. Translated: CASSNRGQDGYTF.

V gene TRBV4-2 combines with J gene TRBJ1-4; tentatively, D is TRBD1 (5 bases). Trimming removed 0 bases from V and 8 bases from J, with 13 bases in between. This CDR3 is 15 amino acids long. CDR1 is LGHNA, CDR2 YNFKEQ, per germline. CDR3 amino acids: CASSQDGAVGEKLFF. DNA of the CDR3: TGTGCCAGCAGCCAAGACGGGGCAGTCGGAGAAAAACTGTTTTTT.

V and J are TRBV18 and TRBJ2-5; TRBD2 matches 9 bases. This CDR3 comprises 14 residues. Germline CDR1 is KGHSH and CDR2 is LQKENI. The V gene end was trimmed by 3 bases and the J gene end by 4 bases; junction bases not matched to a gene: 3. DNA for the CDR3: TGTGCCAGCTCACCCGCGGGGGGGCGAGAGACCCAGTACTTC. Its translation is CASSPAGGRETQYF.

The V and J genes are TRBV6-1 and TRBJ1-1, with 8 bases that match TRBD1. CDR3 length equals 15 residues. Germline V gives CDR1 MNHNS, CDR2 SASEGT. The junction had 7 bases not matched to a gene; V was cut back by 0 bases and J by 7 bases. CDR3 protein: CASSEALGQAYEAFF. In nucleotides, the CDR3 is TGTGCCAGCAGTGAAGCGTTGGGACAGGCGTATGAAGCTTTCTTT.

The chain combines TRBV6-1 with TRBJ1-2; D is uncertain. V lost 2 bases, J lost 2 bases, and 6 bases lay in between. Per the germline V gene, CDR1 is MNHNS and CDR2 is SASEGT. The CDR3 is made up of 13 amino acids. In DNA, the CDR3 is TGTGCCAGCAGTGAACAGGTGAACTATGGCTACACCTTC. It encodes CASSEQVNYGYTF.

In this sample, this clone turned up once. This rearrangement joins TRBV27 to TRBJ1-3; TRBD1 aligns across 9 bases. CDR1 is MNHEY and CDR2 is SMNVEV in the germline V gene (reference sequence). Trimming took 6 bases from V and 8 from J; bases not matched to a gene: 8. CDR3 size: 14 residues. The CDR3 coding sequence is TGTGCCAGCAGCCCGGACAGGGGTGTAGACACCATATATTTT. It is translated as CASSPDRGVDTIYF.

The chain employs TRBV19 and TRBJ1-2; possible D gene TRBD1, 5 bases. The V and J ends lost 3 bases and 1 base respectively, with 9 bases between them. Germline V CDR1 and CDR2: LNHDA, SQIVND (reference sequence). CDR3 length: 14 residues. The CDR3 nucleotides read TGTGCCAGTAGTATCGGGGCAGTTAACTATGGCTACACCTTC. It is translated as CASSIGAVNYGYTF. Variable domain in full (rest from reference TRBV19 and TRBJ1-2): DGGITQSPKYLFRKEGQNVTLSCEQNLNHDAMYWYRQDPGQGLRLIYYSQIVNDFQKGDIAEGYSVSREKKESFPLTVTSAQKNPTAFYLCASSIGAVNYGYTFGSGTRLTVV.

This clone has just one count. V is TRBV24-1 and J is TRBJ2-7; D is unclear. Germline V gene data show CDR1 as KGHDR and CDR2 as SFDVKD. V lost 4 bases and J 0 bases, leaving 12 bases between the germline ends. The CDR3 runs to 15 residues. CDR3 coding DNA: TGTGCCACCAGTGACGCCACCATGAGCTCCTACGAGCAGTACTTC. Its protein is CATSDATMSSYEQYF.

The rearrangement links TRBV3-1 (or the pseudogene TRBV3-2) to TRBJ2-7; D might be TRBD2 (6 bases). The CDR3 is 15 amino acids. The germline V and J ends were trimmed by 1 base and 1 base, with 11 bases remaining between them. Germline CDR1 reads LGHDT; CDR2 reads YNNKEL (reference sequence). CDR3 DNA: TGTGCCAGCAGCCAAGTCGGGGGAGAATCCTACGAGCAGTACTTC. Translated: CASSQVGGESYEQYF.

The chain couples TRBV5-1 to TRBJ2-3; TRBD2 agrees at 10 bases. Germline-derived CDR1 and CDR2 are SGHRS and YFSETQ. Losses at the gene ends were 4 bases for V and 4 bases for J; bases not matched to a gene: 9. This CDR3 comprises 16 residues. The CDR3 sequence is CASSQPGSGRADTQYF. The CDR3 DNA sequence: TGCGCCAGCAGCCAACCGGGGAGCGGGAGGGCAGATACGCAGTATTTT.

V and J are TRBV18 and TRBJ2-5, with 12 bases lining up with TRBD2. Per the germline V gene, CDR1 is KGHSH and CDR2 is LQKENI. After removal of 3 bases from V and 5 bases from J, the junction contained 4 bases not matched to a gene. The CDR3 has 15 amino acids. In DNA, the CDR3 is TGTGCCAGCTCACCCGGGACTAGCGGGCGTGAGACCCAGTACTTC. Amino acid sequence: CASSPGTSGRETQYF.

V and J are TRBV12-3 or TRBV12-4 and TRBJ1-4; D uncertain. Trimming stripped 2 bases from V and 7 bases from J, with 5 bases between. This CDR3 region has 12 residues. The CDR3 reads CASSLTVEKLFF. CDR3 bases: TGTGCCAGCAGTTTAACCGTTGAAAAACTGTTTTTT.